A single sample is the source of the 12 T cell receptor beta chains below, sequenced in a study of read filtering for tumor transcriptome and immune sequencing. This library used roughly 0.4 ug RNA and molecular barcoded adaptors spanning alpha/delta and beta/gamma chains. One entry per CDR3 protein results from TCRdb running MiXCR on the reads. The sample shows around 130,000 distinct CDR3 sequences, 10% to 15% of them seen only once. The source material was a population of CD138-negative cells sorted from bone marrow. These receptors were obtained from a donor aged 40 or older with multiple myeloma.

In its sample, this clonotype was seen many times. The V gene is TRBV27, the J gene TRBJ1-1; weak D call: TRBD1 (6 bases). The CDR3 is made up of 17 amino acids. Trimming removed 0 bases from V and 0 bases from J, with 14 bases in between. CDR1 and CDR2 (germline): MNHEY, SMNVEV (reference sequence). The CDR3, as DNA: TGTGCCAGCAGTTTATCGCTGGAGGGGGGAGTGAACACTGAAGCTTTCTTT. As protein: CASSLSLEGGVNTEAFF.

This clonotype was recorded many times. The rearrangement joins TRBV7-2 to TRBJ1-1; D might be TRBD1 (5 bases). The V end was cut by 2 bases, the J end by 7 bases, with 17 bases between. Germline V gene sequence: CDR1 SGHTA, CDR2 FQGNSA. The CDR3 contains 15 residues. The CDR3 nucleotides are TGTGCCAGCAGCTTAAATCGCGGGGGATTTGGTGAAGCTTTCTTT. This translates into CASSLNRGGFGEAFF.

About this clonotype itself: A much larger clone is a single base away; this may be a read error. This chain uses TRBV6-1 with TRBJ1-6; D is unresolved. Germline values: CDR1 MNHNS, CDR2 SASEGT. This CDR3 contains 12 residues. Trimming stripped 6 bases from V and 11 bases from J, with 11 bases between. CDR3: CASRGWNPPLHF. As DNA, the CDR3 is TGTGCCAGCAGGGGCTGGAATCCACCCCTCCACTTT.

Worth noting for this clonotype: A read error may explain this, as a much larger clone is one base away. The chain carries TRBV5-1 and TRBJ2-1, with 12 bases that match TRBD2. This CDR3 is 15 amino acids long. Germline V gene data show CDR1 as SGHRS and CDR2 as YFSETQ. The CDR3 sequence: CASRPGTSGYNGQFF. CDR3 DNA sequence: TGCGCCAGCAGGCCCGGGACTAGCGGGTATAATGGGCAGTTCTTC.

This rearrangement joins TRBV20-1 to TRBJ2-1; TRBD2 agrees at 8 bases. Germline V CDR1 and CDR2: DFQATT, SNEGSKA (reference sequence). V was clipped by 2 bases and J by 5 bases; unmatched bases: 8. The CDR3 is 15 amino acids. The CDR3 region is CSARLAGGRNNEQFF. The CDR3 bases are TGCAGTGCTAGATTGGCGGGAGGCCGGAACAATGAGCAGTTCTTC.

This clonotype was found many times. The genes are TRBV19 and TRBJ1-4; TRBD1 is a possible D gene (6 bases). Germline values: CDR1 LNHDA, CDR2 SQIVND (reference sequence). The CDR3 has 15 amino acids. The V and J ends lost 6 bases and 4 bases respectively, with 15 bases between them. This chain's CDR3 is CASRTSGTFNEKLFF. The DNA of the CDR3 is TGTGCCAGTAGGACTTCCGGGACATTTAATGAAAAACTGTTTTTT.

Many counts were recorded for this clonotype. The chain couples TRBV28 to TRBJ1-2; no firm D call. This CDR3 spans 14 amino acids. From germline, CDR1 is MDHEN and CDR2 SYDVKM. Deletions cut 1 base from V and 4 bases from J, with 10 bases between. CDR3 protein: CASSLLDMAYGYTF. The CDR3 coding sequence is TGTGCCAGCAGTTTATTAGACATGGCCTATGGCTACACCTTC.

The V gene is TRBV7-2, the J gene TRBJ1-4; TRBD1 matches at 8 bases. With V trimmed by 5 bases and J by 8 bases, 13 bases remained unmatched. Germline V lookup: CDR1 SGHTA, CDR2 FQGNSA. CDR3 length equals 16 residues. CDR3 loop: CASSLDSGRQGEKLFF. In DNA form, the CDR3 reads TGTGCCAGCAGCCTCGACAGCGGAAGACAGGGGGAAAAACTGTTTTTT.

This clonotype has just a few counts. Because it lacks the conserved phenylalanine or tryptophan at the end, this CDR3 is likely a read error. The V call is TRBV20-1, the J call TRBJ2-5; D may be TRBD2 (6 bases). CDR1 DFQATT and CDR2 SNEGSKA come from the germline V gene (reference sequence). The germline V and J ends were trimmed by 1 base and 4 bases, with 16 bases remaining between them. The CDR3 sequence is 15 residues long. CDR3 sequence reads: CSARARRMGGETQYL. The CDR3 nucleotides read TGCAGTGCTAGAGCTCGGCGGATGGGGGGAGAGACCCAGTACCTC.

This clonotype showed up many times. The V call is TRBV20-1, the J call TRBJ1-5; D may be TRBD1 (6 bases). The CDR3 extends over 13 amino acids. The V and J ends lost 3 bases and 5 bases respectively, with 11 bases between them. Germline V lookup: CDR1 DFQATT, CDR2 SNEGSKA (reference sequence). CDR3 region: CSASARGDQPQHF. As DNA, the CDR3 is TGCAGTGCTAGTGCCAGGGGCGATCAGCCCCAGCATTTT.

This clonotype was detected ten times or more. Mismatch with germline at one junction end may stem from a read error. The chain uses TRBV10-3 and TRBJ2-1, with TRBD2 as a possible D gene (5 bases). In germline, CDR1 is ENHRY, CDR2 SYGVKD. The CDR3 spans 15 residues. The DNA of the CDR3 is TGTGCCATCAGTGAAGGGAGTAGAGCGAAGGGAGAGCAGCTCTTC. Translating it yields CAISEGSRAKGEQLF.

This clonotype appeared many times. The chain recombines TRBV7-2 with TRBJ1-1; 8 bases are a match to TRBD1. V shed 3 bases and J 0 bases; nucleotides not matched to a gene: 6. This CDR3 has 16 residues. The germline CDR1 and CDR2 sequences are SGHTA and FQGNSA. DNA for the CDR3: TGTGCCAGCAGCTTCGCCGGGACAGGAATGAACACTGAAGCTTTCTTT. This sequence encodes CASSFAGTGMNTEAFF.